One and the same sample provided the 4 T cell receptor beta chains below, sequenced in a study of T cell repertoires in cytomegalovirus infection. One entry per CDR3 protein, called by TCRdb with MiXCR from the reads. This repertoire shows 830,000 or so distinct CDR3 sequences, approximately 32% found once; its top ten account for around an eighth. These receptors have no known antigen. The sample here was cultured CD8+ T cells from PBMCs, taken from culture after CMV antigen stimulation. These receptors came from a human donor in good health (CMV status not recorded). Some clones in this sample may be carry-over from other donors' samples.

The chain employs TRBV7-6 and TRBJ2-1; 10 bases agree with TRBD2. Trimming took 1 base from V and 7 from J; bases not matched to a gene: 10. This CDR3 is built from 17 residues. From germline, CDR1 is SGHVS and CDR2 FNYEAQ. In DNA, the CDR3 is TGTGCCAGCAGCTTAGTGACTAGCGGGTGGGCATTTAATGAGCAGTTCTTC. This gives the protein CASSLVTSGWAFNEQFF.

The sample holds a few counts of this clonotype. V usage is TRBV6-2 or TRBV6-3 and J usage is TRBJ2-5; no clear D. The CDR3 is 14 amino acids. The germline V gene encodes CDR1 MNHEY and CDR2 SVGEGT. The V gene lost 2 bases and the J gene lost 4 bases, with 11 bases spanning the gap. The CDR3 DNA is TGTGCCAGCAGTTACCGATTCGATCGAGAGACCCAGTACTTC. Encoded protein: CASSYRFDRETQYF.

The CDR3, as DNA: TGTGCCAGCAGCCCTAGCAGGACGGGGCAGTTCTTC. This encodes CASSPSRTGQFF. The genes are TRBV7-6 and TRBJ2-1; possible D gene TRBD2, 5 bases. Per the germline V gene, CDR1 is SGHVS and CDR2 is FNYEAQ. Trimming stripped 5 bases from V and 12 bases from J, with 14 bases between. The CDR3 is 12 amino acids.

This clonotype has ten or more counts. V gene TRBV3-1 combines with J gene TRBJ2-7; 10 bases match TRBD1. Germline V CDR1 and CDR2: LGHDT, YNNKEL (reference sequence). There are 16 residues in the CDR3. Unmatched junction bases numbered 8, after V lost 2 bases and J lost 4 bases. CDR3 nucleotide sequence: TGTGCCAGCAGCCAACCCGGGACAGGGGCAAATTACGAGCAGTACTTC. Translating it yields CASSQPGTGANYEQYF.